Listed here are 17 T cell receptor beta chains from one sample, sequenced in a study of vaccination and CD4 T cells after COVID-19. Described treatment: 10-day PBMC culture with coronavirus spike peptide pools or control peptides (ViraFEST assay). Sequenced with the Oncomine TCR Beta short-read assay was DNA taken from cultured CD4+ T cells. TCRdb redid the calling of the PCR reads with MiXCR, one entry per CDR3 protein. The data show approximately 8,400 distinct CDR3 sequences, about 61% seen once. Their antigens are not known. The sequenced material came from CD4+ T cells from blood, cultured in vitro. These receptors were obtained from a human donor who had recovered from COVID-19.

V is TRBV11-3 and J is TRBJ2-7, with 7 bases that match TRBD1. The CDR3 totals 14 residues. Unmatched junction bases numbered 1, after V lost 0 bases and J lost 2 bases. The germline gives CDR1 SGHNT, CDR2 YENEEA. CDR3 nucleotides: TGTGCCAGCAGCTTAGAAGGGACAGCCTACGAGCAGTACTTC. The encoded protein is CASSLEGTAYEQYF.

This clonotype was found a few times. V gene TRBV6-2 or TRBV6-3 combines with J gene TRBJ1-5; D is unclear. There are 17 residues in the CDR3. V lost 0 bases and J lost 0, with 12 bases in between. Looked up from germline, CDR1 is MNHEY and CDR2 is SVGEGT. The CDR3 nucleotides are TGTGCCAGCAGTTACTCGAATGGGAGGCATAGCAATCAGCCCCAGCATTTT. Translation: CASSYSNGRHSNQPQHF.

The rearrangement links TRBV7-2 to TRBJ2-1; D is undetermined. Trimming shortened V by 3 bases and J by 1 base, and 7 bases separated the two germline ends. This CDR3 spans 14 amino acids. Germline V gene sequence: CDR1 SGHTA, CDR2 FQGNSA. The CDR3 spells CASSLSGSYNEQFF. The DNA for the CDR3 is TGTGCCAGCAGCTTGTCCGGATCCTACAATGAGCAGTTCTTC.

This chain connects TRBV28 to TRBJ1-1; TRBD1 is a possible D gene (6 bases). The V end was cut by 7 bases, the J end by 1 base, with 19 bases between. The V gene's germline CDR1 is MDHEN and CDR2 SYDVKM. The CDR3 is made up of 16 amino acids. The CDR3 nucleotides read TGTGCCAGCACCAGGGGCCACAGGGTCCGGAACACTGAAGCTTTCTTT. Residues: CASTRGHRVRNTEAFF.

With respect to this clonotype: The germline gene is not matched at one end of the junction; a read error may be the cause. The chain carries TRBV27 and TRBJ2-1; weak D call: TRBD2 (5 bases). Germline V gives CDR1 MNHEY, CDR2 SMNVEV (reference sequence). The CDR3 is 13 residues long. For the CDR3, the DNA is TGTGCCAGCAGTTTCCGGAGAGAACTCCCCGGGATCTTC. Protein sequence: CASSFRRELPGIF.

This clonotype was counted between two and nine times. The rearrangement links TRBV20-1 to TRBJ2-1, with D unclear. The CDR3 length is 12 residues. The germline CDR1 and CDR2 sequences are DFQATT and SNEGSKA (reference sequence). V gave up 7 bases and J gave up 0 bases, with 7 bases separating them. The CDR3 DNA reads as TGCAGTGTACCCAACTCCTACAATGAGCAGTTCTTC. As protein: CSVPNSYNEQFF.

CDR3 DNA: TGTGCCAGCAGTACCCCGAAGGTCGCAGGGGACGAGCAGTACTTC. Translated: CASSTPKVAGDEQYF. The chain links TRBV2 to TRBJ2-7; D possibly corresponds to TRBD1 (6 bases). V shed 5 bases and J shed 5 bases, with 19 bases lying between them. Germline V lookup: CDR1 SNHLY, CDR2 FYNNEI. CDR3 length: 15 residues.

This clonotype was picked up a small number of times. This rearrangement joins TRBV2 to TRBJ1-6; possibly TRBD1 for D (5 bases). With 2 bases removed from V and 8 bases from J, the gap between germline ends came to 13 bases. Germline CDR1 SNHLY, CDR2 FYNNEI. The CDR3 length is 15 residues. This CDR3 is CASSERRGMDSPLHF. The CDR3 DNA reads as TGTGCCAGCAGTGAACGTAGGGGCATGGATTCACCCCTCCACTTT. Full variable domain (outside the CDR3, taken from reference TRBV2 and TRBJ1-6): EPEVTQTPSHQVTQMGQEVILRCVPISNHLYFYWYRQILGQKVEFLVSFYNNEISEKSEIFDDQFSVERPDGSNFTLKIRSTKLEDSAMYFCASSERRGMDSPLHFGNGTRLTVT.

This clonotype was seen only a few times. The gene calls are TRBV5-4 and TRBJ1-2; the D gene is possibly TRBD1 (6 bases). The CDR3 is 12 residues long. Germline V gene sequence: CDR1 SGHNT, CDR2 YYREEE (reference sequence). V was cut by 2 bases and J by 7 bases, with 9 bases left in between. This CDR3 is CASSLSGAGYTF. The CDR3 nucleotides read TGTGCCAGCAGCTTATCAGGGGCTGGCTACACCTTC.

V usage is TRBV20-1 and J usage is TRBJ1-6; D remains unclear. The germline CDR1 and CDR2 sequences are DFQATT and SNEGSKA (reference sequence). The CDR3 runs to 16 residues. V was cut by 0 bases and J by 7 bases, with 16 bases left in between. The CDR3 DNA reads TGCAGTGCTAGAGACCCGGCTGTTTCCCCAAATTCACCCCTCCACTTT. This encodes CSARDPAVSPNSPLHF.

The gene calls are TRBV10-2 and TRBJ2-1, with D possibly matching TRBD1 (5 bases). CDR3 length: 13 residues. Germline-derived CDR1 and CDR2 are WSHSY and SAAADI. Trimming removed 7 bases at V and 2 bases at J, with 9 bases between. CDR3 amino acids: CASTKGPYNEQFF. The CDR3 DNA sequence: TGCGCCAGCACGAAGGGGCCCTACAATGAGCAGTTCTTC.

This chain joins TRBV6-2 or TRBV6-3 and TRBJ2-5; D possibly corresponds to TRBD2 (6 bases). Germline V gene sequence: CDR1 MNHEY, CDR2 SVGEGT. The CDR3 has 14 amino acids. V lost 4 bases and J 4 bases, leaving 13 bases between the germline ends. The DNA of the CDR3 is TGTGCCAGCAGTTTCCTGACTAGTGGAGAGACCCAGTACTTC. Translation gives CASSFLTSGETQYF.

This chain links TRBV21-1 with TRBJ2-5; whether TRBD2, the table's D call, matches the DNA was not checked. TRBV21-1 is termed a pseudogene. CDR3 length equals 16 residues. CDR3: CASSKECRAGQETQYF. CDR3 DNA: TGTGCCAGCAGCAAAGAATGTAGGGCAGGACAAGAGACCCAGTACTTC.

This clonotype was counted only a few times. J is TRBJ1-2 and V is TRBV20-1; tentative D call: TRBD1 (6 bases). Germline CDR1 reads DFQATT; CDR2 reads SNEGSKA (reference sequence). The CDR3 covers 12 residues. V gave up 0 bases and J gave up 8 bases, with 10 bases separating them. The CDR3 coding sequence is TGCAGTGCTAGAGATCGGGGGCTAGGCTACACCTTC. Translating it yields CSARDRGLGYTF.

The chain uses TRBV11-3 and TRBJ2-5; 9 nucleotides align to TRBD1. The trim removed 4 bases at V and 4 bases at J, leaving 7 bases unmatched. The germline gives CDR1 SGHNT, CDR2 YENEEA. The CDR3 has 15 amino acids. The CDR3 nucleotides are TGTGCCAGCAGCTCGATACAGGGGGCCCCAGAGACCCAGTACTTC. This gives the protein CASSSIQGAPETQYF.

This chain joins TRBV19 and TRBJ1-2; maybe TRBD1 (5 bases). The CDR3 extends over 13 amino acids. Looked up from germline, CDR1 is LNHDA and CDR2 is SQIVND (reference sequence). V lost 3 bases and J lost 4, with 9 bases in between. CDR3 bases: TGTGCCAGTAGTATCCGCAGGGCCTATGGCTACACCTTC. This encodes CASSIRRAYGYTF.

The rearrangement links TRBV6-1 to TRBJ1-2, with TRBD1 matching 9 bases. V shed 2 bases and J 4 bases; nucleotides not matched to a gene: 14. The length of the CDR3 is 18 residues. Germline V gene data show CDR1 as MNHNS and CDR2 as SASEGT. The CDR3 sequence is CASSEKGQGDLRAYGYTF. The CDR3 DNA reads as TGTGCCAGCAGTGAAAAGGGACAGGGAGATCTGCGGGCCTATGGCTACACCTTC.